Following are 28 T cell receptor beta chains from one sample sequenced in a study of blood T cell repertoires in COVID-19. Generated by immunoSEQ multiplex PCR, the TCRdb table keeps only in-frame clones and is missing some. The repertoire holds 250,000 to 400,000 clones, with under 90% as singletons. The sequenced sample was peripheral blood. These receptors came from a young woman with COVID-19, enrolled during active disease.

The chain couples TRBV14 to TRBJ1-3; 8 bases are shared with TRBD1. Germline V lookup: CDR1 SGHDN, CDR2 FVKESK. V lost 1 base and J lost 2; bases outside the gene matches: 1. The CDR3 extends over 15 amino acids. The CDR3 loop reads CASSQGQGTGNTIYF. CDR3 coding DNA: TGTGCCAGCAGCCAAGGACAGGGGACTGGAAACACCATATATTTT.

The rearrangement links TRBV5-6 to TRBJ1-6; no reliable D call. V lost 1 base, J lost 7 bases, and 15 bases lay in between. From germline, CDR1 is SGHDT and CDR2 YYEEEE. CDR3 length: 16 residues. This chain's CDR3 is CASSLMATITNSPLHF. The CDR3, as DNA: TGTGCCAGCAGCTTGATGGCCACTATTACCAATTCACCCCTCCACTTT.

The rearrangement joins TRBV6-4 to TRBJ2-6; the D gene is possibly TRBD1 (5 bases). V was trimmed by 0 bases and J by 0 bases, leaving 6 bases between them. The CDR3 contains 16 residues. From germline, CDR1 is MRHNA and CDR2 SNTAGT. The CDR3 sequence: CASSDSDNSGANVLTF. The CDR3 DNA sequence: TGTGCCAGCAGTGACTCGGACAACTCTGGGGCCAACGTCCTGACTTTC.

This clone was recorded only once. This chain uses TRBV5-1 with TRBJ1-3, with D hard to call. V gave up 4 bases and J gave up 9 bases, with 17 bases separating them. The CDR3 has 14 amino acids. From germline, CDR1 is SGHRS and CDR2 YFSETQ. In nucleotides, the CDR3 is TGCGCCAGCAGCAGTAGGGAGCCCCATTCCACCATATATTTT. It yields the protein CASSSREPHSTIYF.

This chain connects TRBV4-2 to TRBJ1-2; 7 bases match TRBD1. From germline, CDR1 is LGHNA and CDR2 YNFKEQ. V lost 3 bases and J lost 1; bases outside the gene matches: 5. This CDR3 is built from 15 residues. Written as DNA, the CDR3 is TGTGCCAGCAGCCAGTCCGGGACAGATAACTATGGCTACACCTTC. The encoded protein is CASSQSGTDNYGYTF.

The chain couples TRBV7-9 to TRBJ1-1; TRBD1 aligns across 8 bases. The germline CDR1 and CDR2 sequences are SEHNR and FQNEAQ (reference sequence). V shed 5 bases and J 0 bases; nucleotides not matched to a gene: 14. The length of the CDR3 is 18 residues. The CDR3 DNA reads TGTGCCAGCAGCCATCCACAGGGGGGATCAAGCATGAACACTGAAGCTTTCTTT. As protein: CASSHPQGGSSMNTEAFF.

This clone was seen a handful of times. The rearrangement uses TRBV2 and TRBJ2-7, with D uncertain. Trimming took 9 bases from V and 2 from J, leaving 14 bases between them. Germline CDR1 is SNHLY and CDR2 is FYNNEI. This CDR3 is built from 13 residues. CDR3 residues: CASVQDSTYEQYF. For the CDR3, the DNA is TGTGCCAGTGTGCAGGATTCTACCTACGAGCAGTACTTC.

This clone has a count of ten or more. The chain employs TRBV12-3 or TRBV12-4 and TRBJ1-5; D possibly corresponds to TRBD1 (6 bases). This CDR3 is 13 amino acids long. Trimming took 7 bases from V and 2 from J, leaving 9 bases between them. The CDR3 DNA reads TGTGCCAGCACCCGACAGGGCAATCAGCCCCAGCATTTT. Translated, it gives CASTRQGNQPQHF.

The rearrangement links TRBV6-5 to TRBJ1-3; no reliable D call. Germline CDR1 MNHEY, CDR2 SVGAGI. Trimming took off 3 bases at V and 8 bases at J, with 11 bases between the two ends. This CDR3 is built from 13 residues. This chain's CDR3 is CASSYSNGDTIYF. The CDR3 DNA follows: TGTGCCAGCAGTTATAGTAACGGTGACACCATATATTTT.

This clone was counted only a few times. The rearrangement links TRBV6-5 to TRBJ2-7, with D possibly being TRBD2 (5 bases). The germline gives CDR1 MNHEY, CDR2 SVGAGI. Between the trimmed V and J ends, which lost 8 bases and 2 bases, there was a span of 13 bases. The CDR3 totals 13 residues. CDR3 loop: CASGSLGAYEQYF. The CDR3 DNA is TGTGCCAGCGGGAGTTTGGGAGCCTACGAGCAGTACTTC.

This chain connects TRBV5-1 to TRBJ2-5, with 12 positions matching TRBD2. Per the germline V gene, CDR1 is SGHRS and CDR2 is YFSETQ. CDR3 size: 17 residues. The V and J ends lost 4 bases and 4 bases, in that order; junction bases with no gene match: 11. The CDR3 DNA sequence: TGCGCCAGCAGCGGGGAGCCTAGCGGGAGGGCCACAGAGACCCAGTACTTC. Protein sequence: CASSGEPSGRATETQYF.

V and J are TRBV2 and TRBJ1-3; no clear D gene. CDR1 is SNHLY and CDR2 is FYNNEI in the germline V gene. The CDR3 contains 18 residues. Trimming removed 3 bases from V and 0 bases from J, with 18 bases in between. CDR3 DNA sequence: TGTGCCAGCAGTGATAGGCTGCCTGGAGGGTCCTCTGGAAACACCATATATTTT. Its protein product is CASSDRLPGGSSGNTIYF.

The chain uses TRBV28 and TRBJ1-1; D is ambiguous. Germline values: CDR1 MDHEN, CDR2 SYDVKM. The CDR3 is made up of 12 amino acids. The ends were cut back, 7 bases at V and 3 bases at J, with 9 bases in the middle. In DNA, the CDR3 is TGTGCCAGCAAGGAGTTCGACACTGAAGCTTTCTTT. Protein: CASKEFDTEAFF.

This sequence joins TRBV28 and TRBJ2-6, with TRBD1 matching over 7 bases. Looked up from germline, CDR1 is MDHEN and CDR2 is SYDVKM. Losses at the gene ends were 7 bases for V and 2 bases for J; bases not matched to a gene: 8. The CDR3 runs to 16 residues. CDR3 loop: CASTFSTGAGANVLTF. CDR3 coding DNA: TGTGCCAGCACTTTTTCTACAGGGGCTGGGGCCAACGTCCTGACTTTC.

This clone showed up just once. The chain uses TRBV28 and TRBJ1-1; 10 bases line up with TRBD1. The V segment lost 8 bases and the J segment 3 bases; nucleotides outside the gene matches: 9. The CDR3 covers 15 residues. CDR1 MDHEN and CDR2 SYDVKM come from the germline V gene. This chain's CDR3 is CASHRGGTGDTEAFF. Here the CDR3 DNA reads TGTGCCAGCCACAGAGGGGGGACAGGGGACACTGAAGCTTTCTTT.

This sequence joins TRBV29-1 and TRBJ2-1, with D possibly being TRBD2 (6 bases). This CDR3 has 13 amino acids. Germline lookup yields CDR1 SQVTM and CDR2 ANQGSEA. The V and J ends lost 6 bases and 5 bases respectively, with 14 bases between them. CDR3 sequence reads: CSVSTGTDNEQFF. The CDR3 DNA is TGCAGCGTATCGACCGGGACTGACAATGAGCAGTTCTTC.

J is TRBJ2-7 and V is TRBV5-8; the D gene is possibly TRBD1 (6 bases). The CDR3 spans 12 residues. Trimming removed 0 bases from V and 6 bases from J, with 7 bases in between. Germline V gene sequence: CDR1 SGHTS, CDR2 YDEGEE. For the CDR3, the DNA is TGTGCCAGCAGCTTGGAGGGGGTCGAGCAGTACTTC. Translation: CASSLEGVEQYF.

The chain couples TRBV18 to TRBJ2-1, with TRBD2 matching over 7 bases. J lost 6 bases, V lost 0 bases, and 8 bases had no gene match. The CDR3 has 16 amino acids. CDR1 KGHSH and CDR2 LQKENI come from the germline V gene. The DNA of the CDR3 is TGTGCCAGCTCACCACCCTTTATCGGGAGGTCCAATGAGCAGTTCTTC. Residues: CASSPPFIGRSNEQFF. Full variable domain (remainder filled in from reference TRBV18 and TRBJ2-1): NAGVMQNPRHLVRRRGQEARLRCSPMKGHSHVYWYRQLPEEGLKFMVYLQKENIIDESGMPKERFSAEFPKEGPSILRIQQVVRGDSAAYFCASSPPFIGRSNEQFFGPGTRLTVL.

This rearrangement joins TRBV28 to TRBJ2-3; 10 nucleotides agree with TRBD2. Germline V gene data show CDR1 as MDHEN and CDR2 as SYDVKM. Trimming cost V 4 bases and J 4 bases; bases outside gene matches: 11. The CDR3 sequence is 17 residues long. CDR3 in DNA: TGTGCCAGCAGTTGGGGACCCCAGACTAGCGGGCCAGATACGCAGTATTTT. Protein: CASSWGPQTSGPDTQYF.

This clone was seen a handful of times. CDR3 in DNA: TGCAGCGTCGAGCTCAAGACAGGAGGAAACACCATATATTTT. Translation: CSVELKTGGNTIYF. The chain uses TRBV29-1 and TRBJ1-3, with TRBD1 as a possible D gene (6 bases). Trimming removed 6 bases at V and 4 bases at J, with 16 bases between. Germline V gene lookup returns CDR1 SQVTM and CDR2 ANQGSEA. The CDR3 runs 14 residues.

The genes are TRBV27 and TRBJ2-7; 12 nucleotides line up with TRBD2. CDR1 is MNHEY, CDR2 SMNVEV, per germline (reference sequence). The length of the CDR3 is 15 residues. The V gene end was trimmed by 5 bases and the J gene end by 4 bases; junction bases not matched to a gene: 6. CDR3 sequence reads: CASSVTSGRLYEQYF. The CDR3 nucleotides are TGTGCCAGCAGTGTAACTAGCGGGAGGTTGTACGAGCAGTACTTC.

Note on this clone: Other nucleotide sequences from this sample produce the same CDR3. The gene calls are TRBV24-1 and TRBJ2-1, with D possibly TRBD1 on 6 matching bases. Germline V gene lookup returns CDR1 KGHDR and CDR2 SFDVKD. The CDR3 runs 15 residues. Trimming took 7 bases from V and 0 from J, leaving 12 bases between them. CDR3 residues: CATRKGDGSYNEQFF. The CDR3 region has the DNA TGTGCCACCAGGAAGGGGGACGGCTCCTACAATGAGCAGTTCTTC.

Worth noting for this clone: Other DNA sequences within the sample encode an identical CDR3. This chain joins TRBV28 and TRBJ1-2; D unresolved. V lost 6 bases to trimming and J lost 1 base, with 12 bases between them. This CDR3 has 14 residues. In germline, CDR1 is MDHEN, CDR2 SYDVKM. The CDR3 loop is CASSLGGVNYGYTF. The CDR3 DNA sequence: TGTGCCAGCAGCTTAGGCGGGGTTAACTATGGCTACACCTTC.

The chain links TRBV3-1 (or the pseudogene TRBV3-2) to TRBJ1-1, with a possible D match to TRBD1 (6 bases). With 2 bases removed from V and 8 bases from J, the gap between germline ends came to 12 bases. The germline CDR1 and CDR2 sequences are LGHDT and YNNKEL (reference sequence). The CDR3 has 13 amino acids. As DNA, the CDR3 is TGTGCCAGCAGCCAATCGGGGGGCGGAGAAGCTTTCTTT. This codes for CASSQSGGGEAFF.

The CDR3 DNA reads as TGTGCCAGCAGTGATTCCACAGGGGAGGTCTATGGCTACACCTTC. This encodes CASSDSTGEVYGYTF. The chain links TRBV6-4 to TRBJ1-2, with 7 bases matching TRBD1. Germline CDR1 and CDR2: MRHNA and SNTAGT. Losses at the gene ends were 3 bases for V and 4 bases for J; bases not matched to a gene: 8. This CDR3 comprises 15 residues.

The rearrangement joins TRBV18 to TRBJ1-1, with D perhaps matching TRBD1 (6 bases). Trimming shortened V by 6 bases and J by 4 bases, and 9 bases separated the two germline ends. Germline loops: CDR1 KGHSH, CDR2 LQKENI. There are 12 residues in the CDR3. The CDR3, as DNA: TGTGCCAGCTCCAGAGGGGGCACTGAAGCTTTCTTT. This translates into CASSRGGTEAFF.

This sequence joins TRBV7-2 and TRBJ2-3, with 7 bases identical to TRBD2. This CDR3 spans 15 amino acids. J was trimmed by 4 bases and V by 5 bases; bases with no gene match: 9. Germline CDR1 SGHTA, CDR2 FQGNSA. As DNA, the CDR3 is TGTGCCAGCAGCCCTAGCGGAGCCGCTCCAGATACGCAGTATTTT. This encodes CASSPSGAAPDTQYF.

The rearrangement joins TRBV11-2 to TRBJ2-5; no definite D call. Germline V gene data show CDR1 as SGHAT and CDR2 as FQNNGV. The CDR3 is made up of 13 amino acids. V lost 5 bases, J lost 1 base, and 8 bases lay in between. This CDR3 reads CASSRSIQETQYF. CDR3 DNA: TGTGCCAGCAGCCGGTCGATCCAAGAGACCCAGTACTTC.